The clone carrying this TCR beta chain was detected many times. Its antigen is not identified. TCRdb re-derived calls from the 5' RACE reads in MiXCR, one entry per CDR3 protein. The sample lists hundreds of thousands of distinct CDR3 sequences, less than 9% occurring once. There were only healthy Caucasians among the donors. The data originate from a study of identical twins. Findings and limits, study-wide: In drawing conclusions, the study used cross-sectional statistical analysis and did not follow the same donors.

These data also formed part of another study, on yellow fever vaccine responses in identical twins. As reported in that work: Twins' vaccine T cell response reportedly seemed partly convergent, partly personalized.

This sequence was found in a woman aged 18-29 years in good health. Sequenced sample: PBMCs.

CDR3 loop: CASSPRGQGDTEAFF. The CDR3 DNA sequence: TGTGCCAGCAGTCCCCGGGGGCAGGGAGACACTGAAGCTTTCTTT. V gene TRBV12-3 or TRBV12-4 combines with J gene TRBJ1-1; TRBD1 might be the D (6 bases). The CDR3 extends over 15 amino acids. Trimming left V 5 bases short and J 3 bases short, with 16 bases between.